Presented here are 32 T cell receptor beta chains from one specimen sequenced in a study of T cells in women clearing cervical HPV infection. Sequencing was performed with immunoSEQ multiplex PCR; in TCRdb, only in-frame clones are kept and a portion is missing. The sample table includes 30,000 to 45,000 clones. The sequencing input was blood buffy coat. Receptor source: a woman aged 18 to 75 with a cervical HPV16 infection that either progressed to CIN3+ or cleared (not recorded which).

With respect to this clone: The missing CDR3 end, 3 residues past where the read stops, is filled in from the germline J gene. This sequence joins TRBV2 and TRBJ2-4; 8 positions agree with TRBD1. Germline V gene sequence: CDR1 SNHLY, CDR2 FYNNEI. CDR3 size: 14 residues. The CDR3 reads CASRVDRAGYGQYF. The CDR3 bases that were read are TGTGCCAGCAGGGTGGACAGGGCTGGCTATGGT.

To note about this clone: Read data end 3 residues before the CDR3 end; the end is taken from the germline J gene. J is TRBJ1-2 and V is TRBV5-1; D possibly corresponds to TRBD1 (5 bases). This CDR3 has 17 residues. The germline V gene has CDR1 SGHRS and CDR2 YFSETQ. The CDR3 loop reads CASSLTGLAGLSYDYTF. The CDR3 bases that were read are TGCGCCAGCAGCTTGACGGGACTAGCGGGGCTCTCCTACGAC.

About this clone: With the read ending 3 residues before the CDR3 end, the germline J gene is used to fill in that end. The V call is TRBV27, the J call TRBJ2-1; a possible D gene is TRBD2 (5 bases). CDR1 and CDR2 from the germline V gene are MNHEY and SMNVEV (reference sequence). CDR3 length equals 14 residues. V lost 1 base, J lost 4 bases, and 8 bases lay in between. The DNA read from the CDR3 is TGTGCCAGCAGTTTATTCCGGGGATACAATGAG. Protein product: CASSLFRGYNE. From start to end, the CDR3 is CASSLFRGYNEQFF.

The CDR3 DNA, read in part, is TGCAGTGCTAACTCAATTGCCCTAGCGGGGGGGCAAGTTAGCACAGATACG. As protein: CSANSIALAGGQVSTDT. The entire CDR3 reads CSANSIALAGGQVSTDTQYF. This chain uses TRBV20-1 with TRBJ2-3; 12 bases match TRBD2. The sequence runs out 3 residues before the end of the CDR3; the remainder is reconstructed from the germline J gene. The germline V gene encodes CDR1 DFQATT and CDR2 SNEGSKA (reference sequence). J was trimmed by 0 bases and V by 4 bases; bases with no gene match: 17. This CDR3 spans 20 amino acids.

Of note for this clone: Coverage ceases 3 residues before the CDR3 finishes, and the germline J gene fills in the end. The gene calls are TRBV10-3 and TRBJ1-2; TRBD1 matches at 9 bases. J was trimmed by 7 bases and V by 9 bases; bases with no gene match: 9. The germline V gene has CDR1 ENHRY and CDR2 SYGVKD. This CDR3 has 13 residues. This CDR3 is CAIRTTGGVGYTF. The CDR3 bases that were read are TGTGCCATACGCACTACAGGGGGCGTTGGC.

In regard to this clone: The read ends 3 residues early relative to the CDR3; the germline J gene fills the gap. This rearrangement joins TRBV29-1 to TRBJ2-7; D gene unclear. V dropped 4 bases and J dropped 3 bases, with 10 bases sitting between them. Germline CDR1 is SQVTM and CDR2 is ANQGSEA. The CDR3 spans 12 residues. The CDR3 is CSVANSYYEQYF. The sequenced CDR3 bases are TGCAGCGTTGCCAACTCCTACTACGAG.

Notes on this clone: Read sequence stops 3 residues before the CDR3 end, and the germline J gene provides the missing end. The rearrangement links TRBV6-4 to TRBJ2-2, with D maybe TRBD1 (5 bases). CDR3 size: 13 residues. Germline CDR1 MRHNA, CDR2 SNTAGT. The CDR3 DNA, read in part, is TGTGCCAGCAGTGACTCGGACAATTCACCG. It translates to CASSDSDNSP. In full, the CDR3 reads CASSDSDNSPLFF.

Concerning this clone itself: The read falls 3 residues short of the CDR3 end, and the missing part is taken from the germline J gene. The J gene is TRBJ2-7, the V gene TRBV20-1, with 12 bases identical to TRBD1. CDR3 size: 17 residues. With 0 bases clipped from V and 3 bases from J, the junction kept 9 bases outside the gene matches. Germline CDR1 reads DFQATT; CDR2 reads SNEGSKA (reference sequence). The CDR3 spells CSARDPGQGAGNYEQYF. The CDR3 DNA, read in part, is TGCAGTGCTAGAGACCCGGGACAGGGGGCCGGTAACTACGAG.

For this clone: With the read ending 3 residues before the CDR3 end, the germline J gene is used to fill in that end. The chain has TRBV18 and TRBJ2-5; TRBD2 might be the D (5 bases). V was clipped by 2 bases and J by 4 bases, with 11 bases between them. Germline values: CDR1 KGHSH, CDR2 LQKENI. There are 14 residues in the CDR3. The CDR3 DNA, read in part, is TGTGCCAGCTCACCATACCCAGAGGGAGAGACC. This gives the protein CASSPYPEGET. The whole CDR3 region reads CASSPYPEGETQYF. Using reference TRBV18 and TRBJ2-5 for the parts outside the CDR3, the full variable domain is NAGVMQNPRHLVRRRGQEARLRCSPMKGHSHVYWYRQLPEEGLKFMVYLQKENIIDESGMPKERFSAEFPKEGPSILRIQQVVRGDSAAYFCASSPYPEGETQYFGPGTRLLVL.

The DNA read from the CDR3 is TGTGCCAGCACCCTGACCCAGGGGGATGAAAAG. This sequence encodes CASTLTQGDEK. The whole CDR3 region reads CASTLTQGDEKLFF. J is TRBJ2-2 and V is TRBV7-9, with 7 bases that match TRBD1. The DNA ends 3 residues before the CDR3 does, and the rest of the CDR3 is filled in from the germline J gene. The length of the CDR3 is 14 residues. Germline V gives CDR1 SEHNR, CDR2 FQNEAQ (reference sequence).

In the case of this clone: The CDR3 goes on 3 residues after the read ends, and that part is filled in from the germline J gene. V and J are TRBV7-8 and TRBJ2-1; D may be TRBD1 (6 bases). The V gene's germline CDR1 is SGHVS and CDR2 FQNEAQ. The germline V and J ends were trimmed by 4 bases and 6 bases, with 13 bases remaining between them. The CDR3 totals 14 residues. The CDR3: CASSSQTGLNEQFF. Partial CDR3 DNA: TGTGCCAGCAGCTCCCAGACAGGCCTCAATGAG.

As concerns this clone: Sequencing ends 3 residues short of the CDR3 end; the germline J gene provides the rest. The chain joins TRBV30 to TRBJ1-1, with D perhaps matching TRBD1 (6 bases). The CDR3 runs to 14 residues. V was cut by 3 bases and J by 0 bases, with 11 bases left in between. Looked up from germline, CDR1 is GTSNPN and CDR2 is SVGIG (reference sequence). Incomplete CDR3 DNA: TGTGCCTGGAGGCTTAACAGGGTGAACACTGAA. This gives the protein CAWRLNRVNTE. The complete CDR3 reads CAWRLNRVNTEAFF. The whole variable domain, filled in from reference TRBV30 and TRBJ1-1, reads SQTIHQWPATLVQPVGSPLSLECTVEGTSNPNLYWYRQAAGRGLQLLFYSVGIGQISSEVPQNLSASRPQDRQFILSSKKLLLSDSGFYLCAWRLNRVNTEAFFGQGTRLTVV.

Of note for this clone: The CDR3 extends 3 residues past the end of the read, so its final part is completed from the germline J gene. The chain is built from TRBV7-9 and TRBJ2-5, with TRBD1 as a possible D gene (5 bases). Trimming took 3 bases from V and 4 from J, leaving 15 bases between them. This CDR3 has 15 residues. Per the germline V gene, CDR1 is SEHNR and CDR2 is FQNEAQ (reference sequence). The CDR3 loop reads CASSFPSIRVETQYF. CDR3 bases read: TGTGCCAGCAGCTTCCCATCCATCAGGGTAGAGACC.

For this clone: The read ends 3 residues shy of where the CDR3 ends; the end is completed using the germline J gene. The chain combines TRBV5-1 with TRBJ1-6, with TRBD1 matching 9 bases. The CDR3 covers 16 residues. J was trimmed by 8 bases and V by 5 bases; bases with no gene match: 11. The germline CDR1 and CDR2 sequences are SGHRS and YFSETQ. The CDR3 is CASRPPSGQGDSPLHF. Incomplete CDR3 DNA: TGCGCCAGCAGGCCTCCCTCGGGACAGGGCGATTCACCC. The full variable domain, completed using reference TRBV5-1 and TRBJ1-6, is KAGVTQTPRYLIKTRGQQVTLSCSPISGHRSVSWYQQTPGQGLQFLFEYFSETQRNKGNFPGRFSGRQFSNSRSEMNVSTLELGDSALYLCASRPPSGQGDSPLHFGNGTRLTVT.

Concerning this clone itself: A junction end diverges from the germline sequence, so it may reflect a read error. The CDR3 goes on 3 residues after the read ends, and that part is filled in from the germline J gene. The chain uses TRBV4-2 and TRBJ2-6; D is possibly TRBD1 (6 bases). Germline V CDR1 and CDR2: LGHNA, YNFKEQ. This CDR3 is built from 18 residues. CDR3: CASSQKRGTGTGANVLTF. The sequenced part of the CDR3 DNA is TGCGCCAGCAGCCAAAAAAGAGGAACAGGGACTGGGGCCAACGTC.

CDR3: CASSSTGATNEKLFF. CDR3 DNA (partial): TGTGCCAGCAGCTCAACAGGGGCAACTAATGAAAAA. The chain links TRBV7-2 to TRBJ1-4; TRBD1 matches 7 bases. The read stops 3 residues short of the end of the CDR3; the missing end is completed from the germline J gene. V lost 4 bases, J lost 0 bases, and 2 bases stayed unmatched. Germline CDR1 and CDR2: SGHTA and FQGNSA. The CDR3 runs 15 residues. The full variable domain, with the rest looked up from reference TRBV7-2 and TRBJ1-4, is GAGVSQSPSNKVTEKGKDVELRCDPISGHTALYWYRQSLGQGLEFLIYFQGNSAPDKSGLPSDRFSAERTGGSVSTLTIQRTQQEDSAVYLCASSSTGATNEKLFFGSGTQLSVL.

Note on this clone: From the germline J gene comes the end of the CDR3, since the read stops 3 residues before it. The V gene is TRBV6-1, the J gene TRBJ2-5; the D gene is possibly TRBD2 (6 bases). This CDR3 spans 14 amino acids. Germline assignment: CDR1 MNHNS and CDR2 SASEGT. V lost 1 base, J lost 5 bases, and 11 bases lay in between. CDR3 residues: CASSEVGLLETQYF. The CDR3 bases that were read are TGTGCCAGCAGTGAAGTGGGACTCCTGGAGACC.

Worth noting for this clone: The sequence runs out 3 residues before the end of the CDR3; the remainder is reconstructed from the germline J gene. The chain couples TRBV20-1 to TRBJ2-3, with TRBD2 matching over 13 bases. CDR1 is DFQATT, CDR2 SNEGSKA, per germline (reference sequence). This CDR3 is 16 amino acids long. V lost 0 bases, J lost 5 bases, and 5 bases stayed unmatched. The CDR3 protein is CSAREGTSGDVDTQYF. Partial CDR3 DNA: TGCAGTGCTAGAGAAGGGACTAGCGGGGATGTAGATACG.

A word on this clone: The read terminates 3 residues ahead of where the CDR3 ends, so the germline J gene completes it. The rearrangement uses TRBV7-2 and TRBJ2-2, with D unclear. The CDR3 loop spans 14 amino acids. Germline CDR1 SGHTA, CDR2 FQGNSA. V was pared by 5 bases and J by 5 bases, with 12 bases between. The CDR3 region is CASSPTWRTGELFF. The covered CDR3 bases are TGTGCCAGCAGCCCCACCTGGCGGACCGGGGAG.

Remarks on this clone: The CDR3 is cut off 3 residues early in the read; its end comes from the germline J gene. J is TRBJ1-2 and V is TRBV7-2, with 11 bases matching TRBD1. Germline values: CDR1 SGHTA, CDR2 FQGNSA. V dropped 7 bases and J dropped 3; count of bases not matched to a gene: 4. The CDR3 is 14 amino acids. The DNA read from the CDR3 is TGTGCCAGCAACCGGGACAGGGGGTACTATGGC. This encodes CASNRDRGYYG. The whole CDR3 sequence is CASNRDRGYYGYTF.

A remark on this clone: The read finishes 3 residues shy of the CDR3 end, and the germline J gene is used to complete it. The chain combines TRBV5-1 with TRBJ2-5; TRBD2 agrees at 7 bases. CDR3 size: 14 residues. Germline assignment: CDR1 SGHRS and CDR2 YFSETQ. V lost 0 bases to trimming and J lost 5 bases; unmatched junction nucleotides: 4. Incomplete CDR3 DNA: TGCGCCAGCAGCTTGGCGTCCGGGGGGGAGACC. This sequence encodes CASSLASGGET. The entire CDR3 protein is CASSLASGGETQYF.

The CDR3 sequence: CASSPGTTSYEQYF. Incomplete CDR3 DNA: TGTGCCAGCTCACCCGGGACAACCTCCTACGAG. The chain is built from TRBV18 and TRBJ2-7, with D tentatively TRBD1 (6 bases). Read coverage stops 3 residues before the CDR3 terminus; the germline J gene supplies the remainder. Trimming shortened V by 3 bases and J by 0 bases, and 9 bases separated the two germline ends. The CDR3 has 14 amino acids. Germline V gene lookup returns CDR1 KGHSH and CDR2 LQKENI.

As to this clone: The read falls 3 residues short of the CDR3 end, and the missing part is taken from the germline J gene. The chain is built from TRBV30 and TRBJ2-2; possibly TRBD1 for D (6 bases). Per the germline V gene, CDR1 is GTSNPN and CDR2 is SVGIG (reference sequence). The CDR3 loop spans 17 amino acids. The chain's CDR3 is CAWSVTRTGPTNEKLFF. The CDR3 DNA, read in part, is TGTGCCTGGAGTGTAACCCGAACAGGGCCAACTAATGAAAAG. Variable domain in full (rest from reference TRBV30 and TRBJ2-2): SQTIHQWPATLVQPVGSPLSLECTVEGTSNPNLYWYRQAAGRGLQLLFYSVGIGQISSEVPQNLSASRPQDRQFILSSKKLLLSDSGFYLCAWSVTRTGPTNEKLFFGEGSRLTVL.

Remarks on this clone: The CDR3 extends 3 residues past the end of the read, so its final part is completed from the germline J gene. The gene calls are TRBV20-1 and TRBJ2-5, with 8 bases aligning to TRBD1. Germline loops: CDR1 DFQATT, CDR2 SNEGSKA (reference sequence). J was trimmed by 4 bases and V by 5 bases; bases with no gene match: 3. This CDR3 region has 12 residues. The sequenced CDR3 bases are TGCAGTGCTGACAGGGGAGGAGAGACC. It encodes CSADRGGET. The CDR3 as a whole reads CSADRGGETQYF.

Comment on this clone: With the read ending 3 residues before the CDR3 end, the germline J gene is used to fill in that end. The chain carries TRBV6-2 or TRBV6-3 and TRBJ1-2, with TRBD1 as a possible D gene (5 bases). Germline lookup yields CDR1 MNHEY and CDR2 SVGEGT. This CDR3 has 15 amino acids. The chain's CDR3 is CASSYKGLHSYDYTF. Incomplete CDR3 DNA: TGTGCCAGCAGTTATAAGGGGCTGCACTCCTACGAC.

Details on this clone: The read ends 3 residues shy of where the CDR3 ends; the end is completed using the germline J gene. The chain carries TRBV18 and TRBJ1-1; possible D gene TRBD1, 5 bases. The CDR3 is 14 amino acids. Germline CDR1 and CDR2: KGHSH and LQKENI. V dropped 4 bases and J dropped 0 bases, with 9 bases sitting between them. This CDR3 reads CASSQQAMNTEAFF. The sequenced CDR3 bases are TGTGCCAGCTCACAACAGGCGATGAACACTGAA.

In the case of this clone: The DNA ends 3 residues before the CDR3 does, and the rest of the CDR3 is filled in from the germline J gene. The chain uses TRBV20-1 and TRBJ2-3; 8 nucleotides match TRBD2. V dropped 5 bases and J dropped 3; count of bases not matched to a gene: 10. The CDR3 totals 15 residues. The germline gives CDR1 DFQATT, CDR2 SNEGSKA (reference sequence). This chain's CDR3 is CSAPFGGGRTDTQYF. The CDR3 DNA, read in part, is TGCAGTGCTCCCTTTGGCGGGGGGCGGACAGATACG.

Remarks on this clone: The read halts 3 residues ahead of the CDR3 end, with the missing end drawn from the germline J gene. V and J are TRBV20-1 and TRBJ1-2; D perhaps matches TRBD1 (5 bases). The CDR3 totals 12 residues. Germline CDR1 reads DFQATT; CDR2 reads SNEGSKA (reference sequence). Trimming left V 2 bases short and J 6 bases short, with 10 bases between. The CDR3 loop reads CSARPGLNGYTF. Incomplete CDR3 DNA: TGCAGTGCTAGACCAGGGTTAAATGGC.

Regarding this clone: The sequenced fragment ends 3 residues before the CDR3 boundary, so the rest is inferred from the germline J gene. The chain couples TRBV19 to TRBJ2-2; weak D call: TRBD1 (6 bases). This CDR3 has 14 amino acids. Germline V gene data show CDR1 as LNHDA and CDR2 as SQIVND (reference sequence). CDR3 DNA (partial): TGTGCCAGTAGTCTACAGGGCCTAAATGAAAAG. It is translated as CASSLQGLNEK. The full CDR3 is CASSLQGLNEKLFF.

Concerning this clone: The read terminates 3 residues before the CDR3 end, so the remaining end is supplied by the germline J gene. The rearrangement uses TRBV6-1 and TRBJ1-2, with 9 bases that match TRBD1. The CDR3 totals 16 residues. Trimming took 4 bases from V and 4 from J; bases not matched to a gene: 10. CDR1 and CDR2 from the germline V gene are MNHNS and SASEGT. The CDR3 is CASSVIVQGAGYGYTF. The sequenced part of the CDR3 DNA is TGTGCCAGCAGTGTCATAGTACAGGGGGCCGGCTATGGC.

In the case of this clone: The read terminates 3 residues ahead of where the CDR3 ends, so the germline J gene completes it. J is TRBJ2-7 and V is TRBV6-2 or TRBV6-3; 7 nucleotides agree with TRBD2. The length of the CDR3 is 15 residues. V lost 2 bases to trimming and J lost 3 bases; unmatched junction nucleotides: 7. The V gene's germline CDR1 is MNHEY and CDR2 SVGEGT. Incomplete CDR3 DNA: TGTGCCAGCAGTTACGGAAGCGGGGACTACTACGAG. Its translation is CASSYGSGDYYE. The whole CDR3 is CASSYGSGDYYEQYF.

Here the CDR3 reads CASSLTAYGYTF. The covered CDR3 bases are TGTGCCAGCAGCTTGACTGCCTATGGC. This rearrangement joins TRBV7-9 to TRBJ1-2; D remains unclear. The sequenced fragment ends 3 residues before the CDR3 boundary, so the rest is inferred from the germline J gene. From germline, CDR1 is SEHNR and CDR2 FQNEAQ (reference sequence). The V gene lost 3 bases and the J gene lost 4 bases, with 6 bases spanning the gap. The CDR3 spans 12 residues.